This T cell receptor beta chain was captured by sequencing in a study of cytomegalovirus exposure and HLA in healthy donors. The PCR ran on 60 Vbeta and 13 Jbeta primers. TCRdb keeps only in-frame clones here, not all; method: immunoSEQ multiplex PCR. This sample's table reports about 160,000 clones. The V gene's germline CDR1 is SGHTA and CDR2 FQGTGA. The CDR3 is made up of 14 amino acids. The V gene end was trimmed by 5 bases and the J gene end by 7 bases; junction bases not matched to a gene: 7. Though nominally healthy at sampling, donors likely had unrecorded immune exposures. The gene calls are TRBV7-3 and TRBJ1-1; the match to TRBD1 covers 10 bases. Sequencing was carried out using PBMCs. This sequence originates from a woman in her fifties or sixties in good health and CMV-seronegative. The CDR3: CASSATGGLFEAFF. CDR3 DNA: TGTGCCAGCAGCGCGACAGGGGGCTTGTTTGAAGCTTTCTTT. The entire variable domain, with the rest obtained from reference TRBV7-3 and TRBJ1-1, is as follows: GAGVSQTPSNKVTEKGKYVELRCDPISGHTALYWYRQSLGQGPEFLIYFQGTGAADDSGLPNDRFFAVRPEGSVSTLKIQRTERGDSAVYLCASSATGGLFEAFFGQGTRLTVV.